The following is a T cell receptor beta chain sequence with its context. This clonotype was seen at least ten times. No antigen is known for it. No qualities accompany the bases; no much larger clone lies one base away. Systemically healthy Caucasian individuals from Russia, some 36 in total and aged roughly 6 to 95 years, were included as donors. Each donor gave around 9 milliliters of peripheral blood, collected into EDTA-treated Vacutainer tubes. Ficoll-Paque density-gradient centrifugation was used to isolate PBMCs, with at least 6.5 million obtained per sample. Trizol reagent was used to extract total RNA from the PBMCs, yielding at least 5.5 micrograms per sample. For every donor, an aliquot of PBMCs went through flow cytometry to measure the percentages of naive CD45RAhigh/CD27high T cells. The library was obtained by 5' RACE. The sample was run on an Illumina HiSeq 2500. The second PCR ran for about 6 to 12 cycles and used a J-beta primer mix along with a sample-barcoded 5' primer. Each TCR beta cDNA molecule received a unique molecular identifier from a template-switch 5' adaptor carrying 12 random nucleotides. At least 2.5 million CDR3-containing paired-end reads were obtained from each sample. First-strand cDNA was synthesized from all RNA with the Mint cDNA synthesis kit, primed by a TRBC-specific oligonucleotide. Following uracil-DNA glycosylase treatment, all cDNA underwent a first 18-cycle PCR with the universal primers M1SS and BC2_uni_R. The paper's processing steps were these. For normalization, 1 million high-quality reads, each with a distinct molecular identifier, were randomly selected from each sample. Instead of being binned into consensus sequences, reads with shared molecular identifiers were discarded. CDR3 identification, clonotype clustering and error correction used MiTCR with a Q25 quality threshold and the strictest error-elimination algorithm. A nonparametric unseen species model with Euler transformation was used to estimate lower-bound total TCR beta diversity. Using fastp at Q25 and MiXCR, TCRdb reprocessed the public reads and kept productive beta chains. Rows with a matching CDR3 protein are joined into one entry that keeps the most common DNA and genes. The V and J calls reflect TCRdb's pipeline rather than the authors' work. This sample lists fewer than 750,000 distinct CDR3 sequences; 52% were detected once. Roughly 14% of the sample lies in the top ten.

This specimen belongs to a study of blood T cells in healthy people across ages (dated by TCRdb to about 2015). Broadly, across the study: In model experiments, template switching captured about one uniquely barcoded TCR beta cDNA molecule for every two T cells. Four age groups were formed from the donors: young (average approximately 15 years), middle-aged (approximately 39), aged (under 70) and long-lived (less than 85). Donors of different ages were randomly distributed across sequencing lanes to avoid experimental bias. Age-related changes in TCR beta repertoire diversity were measured in the study by deep sequencing normalized with unique cDNA molecular identifiers. Two additional independent replicas of 1 million unique cDNA reads from the same blood draw were analyzed for two donors (one aged 18 to 30 and one aged 80 or older).

Summary of the overall study and its limitations: Observed TCR beta diversity per million T cells fell roughly linearly with age, and a significant reduction was already apparent by age approximately 41. Because the CMV infection status of the donors was unknown, age-related changes in expanded clonotypes may potentially have been confounded. Compared with the aged group, the long-lived group had more naive CD4+ T cells, fewer expanded clones and increased TCR diversity, a pattern suggesting age selection. Estimates of total diversity based on one million sequenced T cells were regarded as lower bounds and as underestimates. Observed TCR beta diversity correlated strongly with the percentage of naive T cells measured by flow cytometry. Conclusive comparison of naive and antigen-experienced compartments was prevented by the profiling of bulk unsorted PBMCs.

The CDR3 measures 13 amino acids from cysteine to phenylalanine. Only the CDR3 DNA is retained, 39 bases long and in frame from the first base. The germline ends are 17 bases apart after V is trimmed by 5 bases and J by 8 bases. From the germline V gene, CDR1 is SQVTM and CDR2 is ANQGSEA. The chain links TRBV29-1 with TRBJ2-3; the best D guess is TRBD2, with 5 bases matching. Sequences were obtained from blood. This TCR came from a woman aged 80 or older in good health. Read as DNA, the sequence is TGCAGCGTTAGTTCGGGGTATGGACTTACGCAGTATTTT. Its protein is CSVSSGYGLTQYF.